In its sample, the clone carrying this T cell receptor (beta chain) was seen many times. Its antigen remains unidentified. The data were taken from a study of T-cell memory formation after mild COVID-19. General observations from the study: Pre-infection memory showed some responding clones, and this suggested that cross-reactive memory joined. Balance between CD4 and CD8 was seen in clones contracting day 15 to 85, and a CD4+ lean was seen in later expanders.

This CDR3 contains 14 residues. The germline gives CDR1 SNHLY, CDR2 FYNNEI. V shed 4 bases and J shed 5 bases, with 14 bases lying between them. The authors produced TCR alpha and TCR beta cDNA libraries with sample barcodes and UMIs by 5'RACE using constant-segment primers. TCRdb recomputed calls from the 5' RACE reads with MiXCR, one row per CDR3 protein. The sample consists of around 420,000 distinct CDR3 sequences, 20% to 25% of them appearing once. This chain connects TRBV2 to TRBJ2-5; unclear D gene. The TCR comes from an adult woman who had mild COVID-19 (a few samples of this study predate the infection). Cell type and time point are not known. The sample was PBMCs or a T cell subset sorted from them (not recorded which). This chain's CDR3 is CASSALAIGETQYF. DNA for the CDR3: TGTGCCAGCAGTGCTTTAGCTATTGGGGAGACCCAGTACTTC.